Listed below are T cell receptor beta chains from one sample, sequenced in a study of CD8 T cells in Susac syndrome. TCRdb passed the immunoSEQ multiplex PCR reads through MiXCR, listing each CDR3 protein once. Among approximately 200,000 distinct CDR3 sequences listed, more than 85% were seen once. Sample: CD8+ T cells from PBMCs. The receptors come from a human donor with multiple sclerosis. Each CDR3 is given with its conserved first and last residue. Size is stated for part of the rows, as once, few or many counts, or as a class when the clone is expanded.

clone size	V gene	J gene	CDR3 protein
.	TRBV10-2	TRBJ1-1	CASSESLGSNTEAFF
.	TRBV7-8	TRBJ2-3	CASSRATQLESQYF
.	TRBV7-9	TRBJ2-4	CASSPWDRGRLNIQYF
.	TRBV30	TRBJ1-2	CAWSGRDSDGYTF
.	TRBV9	TRBJ2-1	CASSPGASGSSYNEQFF
.	TRBV9	TRBJ2-7	CASSAGTRGYEQYF
few	TRBV6-5	TRBJ2-1	CASSYTDRAGNEQFF
.	TRBV12-3/TRBV12-4	TRBJ1-2	CASSPLASYGYTF
.	TRBV14	TRBJ2-1	CASSQGGILDNEQFF
.	TRBV27	TRBJ2-3	CASSKQAGGPDTQYF
.	TRBV7-9	TRBJ2-3	CASRRDRGRGGTDTQYF
.	TRBV5-6	TRBJ2-7	CASSLQGTYEQYF
.	TRBV9	TRBJ1-1	CASSVDSGGGTEAFF
once	TRBV27	TRBJ2-7	CASSFGGSLHEQYF
.	TRBV2	TRBJ1-4	CASSGTRGQAYNEKLFF
.	TRBV12-3/TRBV12-4	TRBJ1-5	CASSLYEDSNQPQHF
.	TRBV5-6	TRBJ2-7	CASSLLQASYEQYF
.	TRBV20-1	TRBJ2-7	CSARDGTSGRAFLYEQYF
.	TRBV30	TRBJ1-5	CAWSEAGTQPQHF
.	TRBV20-1	TRBJ2-4	CSARDNALAKNIQYF
.	TRBV12-3/TRBV12-4	TRBJ2-7	CASGETGPRLDEQYF
.	TRBV6-2/TRBV6-3	TRBJ1-2	CASSPFQGTNYGYTF
.	TRBV19	TRBJ1-1	CASQSDREAFF
.	TRBV12-1	TRBJ2-5	CASSFCQGGETQYF
.	TRBV14	TRBJ2-1	CASSQDLSEQFF
.	TRBV4-2	TRBJ1-1	CASSQVLTGANTEAFF
.	TRBV2	TRBJ2-2	CASSHAGGSGELFF
.	TRBV29-1	TRBJ1-3	CSALDGYSGNTIYF
once	TRBV2	TRBJ2-1	CASSGSLPYNEQFF
.	TRBV7-2	TRBJ2-7	CASSATAYYEQYF
.	TRBV11-2	TRBJ2-3	CASSIRTGAVDTQYF
.	TRBV20-1	TRBJ2-2	CSAGDMETNTGELFF
few	TRBV19	TRBJ2-1	CASSSGGYNEQFF
.	TRBV7-9	TRBJ2-7	CASSSDSLSYEQYF
once	TRBV20-1	TRBJ2-2	CSAPAGIRVGELFF
.	TRBV2	TRBJ2-1	CASSEALQGRNEQFF
.	TRBV4-1	TRBJ2-7	CASSQGAEGTSGRTGEQYF
.	TRBV15	TRBJ2-7	CATSRREPPYEQYF
.	TRBV5-4	TRBJ2-7	CASSLAPGHPEQYF
.	TRBV28	TRBJ2-1	CASSFGLAGANEQFF
.	TRBV3-1	TRBJ2-1	CASSQVRLATYNEQFF
.	TRBV6-6	TRBJ2-7	CASSTGTTSYEQYF
.	TRBV13	TRBJ1-1	CASSPPDRGTEAFF
.	TRBV7-3	TRBJ2-2	CASSSGSATGELFF
.	TRBV29-1	TRBJ2-7	CSAFTGGSYEQYF
.	TRBV18	TRBJ2-7	CASSSDSEPYEQYF
.	TRBV4-1	TRBJ1-4	CASSQEELGDEKLFF
once	TRBV2	TRBJ2-1	CASSDRDRLYNEQFF